A selection of T cell receptor beta chains follows, all from one sample in a study of cytomegalovirus exposure and HLA in healthy donors. Repertoires were generated with immunoSEQ multiplex PCR, while TCRdb's copy carries only in-frame clones and drops some. The sample records some 130,000 clones, approximately 78% being singletons. Sequences were obtained from PBMCs. The receptors shown here come from a woman in her forties or fifties in good health and CMV-seropositive. CDR3s leave out the opening cysteine and the closing phenylalanine or tryptophan.

TRBJ2-2 TRBV10-3 14 AISGWGGLRTGELF
TRBJ2-3 TRBV5-6 12 ASSFWAMMNTQY
TRBJ1-5 TRBV28 14 ASSLWEQLGNQPQH
TRBJ2-5 TRBV5-8 12 ASSFGQARETQY
TRBJ1-1 TRBV4-1 16 ASSHVGRGRPMNTEAF
TRBJ2-1 TRBV10-3 14 AIIGSEGSHYNEQF
TRBJ2-3 TRBV11-3 15 ASSLGETSGPTDTQY
TRBJ2-3 TRBV7-3 13 ASSFLTSGTDTQY
TRBJ2-1 TRBV11-3 13 ASSQSGQGHNEQF
TRBJ1-3 TRBV4-2 14 ASSQDWSTTGNTIY
TRBJ2-3 TRBV6-6 11 ASTASGTDTQY
TRBJ1-1 TRBV21-1 11 ASIPDRNTEAF
TRBJ1-2 TRBV7-2 11 ASSLWGVGGYT
TRBJ2-1 TRBV5-4 14 ASSAIVAGGPNEQF
TRBJ2-1 TRBV5-6 12 ASSLVEFYNEQF
TRBJ1-2 TRBV6-1 14 ASSEFSRGGAGGYT
TRBJ2-5 TRBV5-1 13 ASSWGNRGGETQY
TRBJ2-3 TRBV5-4 11 ASSTSYGDTQY
TRBJ1-4 TRBV19 11 ATQGQGSEKLF
TRBJ2-1 TRBV27 13 ASSGGERGGLEQF
TRBJ2-7 TRBV5-1 13 ASSSLTSGSGEQY
TRBJ1-2 TRBV30 9 AWSTASGYT
TRBJ2-1 TRBV5-1 15 ASSQQPDRVSFNEQF
TRBJ1-2 TRBV7-2 13 ASSRQVQGNYGYT
TRBJ1-1 TRBV5-1 14 ASSLVFRGRSTEAF
TRBJ1-6 TRBV19 16 ASSMEEQGANYNSPLH
TRBJ1-1 TRBV18 10 ASSPRTGEAF
TRBJ2-7 TRBV5-1 11 ASSLDAEYEQY
TRBJ2-5 TRBV30 11 AWSWGQKETQY
TRBJ2-5 TRBV15 12 ATSLGGDGETQY
TRBJ2-7 TRBV6-7 13 ASRPGTGPLYEQY
TRBJ1-6 TRBV10-3 15 AISVQPKSSYNSPLH
TRBJ2-7 TRBV7-2 13 ASSRGGTGVREQY
TRBJ2-5 TRBV5-6 12 ASSQTDFQETQY
TRBJ2-4 TRBV30 12 AWSAGQGGNIQY
TRBJ2-1 TRBV5-1 13 ASSFGLADYNEQF
TRBJ2-1 TRBV4-1 13 ASSLIAGVNNEQF
TRBJ2-5 TRBV10-3 13 AIRTGTGVQETQY
TRBJ2-2 TRBV11-3 11 ASSSPGTGELF
TRBJ1-2 TRBV5-5 12 ASSLVAGDEGYT
TRBJ2-1 TRBV25-1 12 ASSDHDSYNEQF
TRBJ1-5 TRBV21-1 16 ASSVQVLRGHSNQPQH
TRBJ1-2 TRBV15 16 ATSRDIEGAPSNYGYT